These 20 T cell receptor beta chains were all obtained from the same sample, sequenced in a study of T cells after yellow fever vaccination. TCRdb ran MiXCR on the 5' RACE reads and lists one entry per CDR3 protein. The sample holds approximately 120,000 distinct CDR3 sequences, around 7.7% seen once. The sequenced sample was CD4+ T cells sorted from PBMCs, obtained 10 days after the first yellow fever vaccination. The receptors here all came from a man aged 18 to 30 who received the YFV17D yellow fever vaccine.

This clonotype was seen many times. The rearrangement uses TRBV5-1 and TRBJ2-3; D call uncertain. Germline assignment: CDR1 SGHRS and CDR2 YFSETQ. The CDR3 length is 14 residues. Between the trimmed V and J ends, which lost 0 bases and 6 bases, there was a span of 11 bases. The CDR3 DNA sequence: TGCGCCAGCAGCTTGGGGCCTAATCTTGATACGCAGTATTTT. Amino acid sequence: CASSLGPNLDTQYF. Full variable domain (rest looked up from reference TRBV5-1 and TRBJ2-3): KAGVTQTPRYLIKTRGQQVTLSCSPISGHRSVSWYQQTPGQGLQFLFEYFSETQRNKGNFPGRFSGRQFSNSRSEMNVSTLELGDSALYLCASSLGPNLDTQYFGPGTRLTVL.

This clonotype was seen a few times. This chain links TRBV4-1 with TRBJ1-6; 8 nucleotides agree with TRBD1. This CDR3 is built from 19 residues. Germline CDR1 and CDR2: MGHRA and YSYEKL. J lost 2 bases, V lost 0 bases, and 9 bases had no gene match. The CDR3 region has the DNA TGCGCCAGCAGCCAAGATCCATGGGACAGGAAGACCTATAATTCACCCCTCCACTTT. Residues: CASSQDPWDRKTYNSPLHF.

This clonotype was picked up many times. V is TRBV12-3 or TRBV12-4 and J is TRBJ1-5; D is perhaps TRBD1 (5 bases). V dropped 3 bases and J dropped 1 base, with 7 bases sitting between them. This CDR3 has 14 residues. This chain's CDR3 is CASSLAGSNQPQHF. Here the CDR3 DNA reads TGTGCCAGCAGTTTGGCAGGGAGCAATCAGCCCCAGCATTTT.

This clonotype was recorded many times. The chain is built from TRBV18 and TRBJ1-5; D call uncertain. Trimming removed 3 bases from V and 4 bases from J, with 13 bases in between. The length of the CDR3 is 15 residues. In germline, CDR1 is KGHSH, CDR2 LQKENI. The CDR3 bases are TGTGCCAGCTCACCCATTCGGGCGTCGAATCAGCCCCAGCATTTT. Translating it yields CASSPIRASNQPQHF.

This chain uses TRBV24-1 with TRBJ2-1; 16 bases match TRBD2. This CDR3 region has 17 residues. V lost 11 bases, J lost 5 bases, and 11 bases stayed unmatched. CDR1 and CDR2 (germline): KGHDR, SFDVKD. CDR3 DNA sequence: TGTGCCATCGGGACTAGCGGGGGGGAGCGCGCACACAATGAGCAGTTCTTC. Protein product: CAIGTSGGERAHNEQFF.

At least ten counts were recorded for this clonotype. The gene calls are TRBV4-1 and TRBJ2-7; no firm D call. Trimming removed 4 bases at V and 0 bases at J, with 10 bases between. This CDR3 spans 14 amino acids. Germline V gene lookup returns CDR1 MGHRA and CDR2 YSYEKL. This CDR3 reads CASSLDGGSYEQYF. As DNA, the CDR3 is TGCGCCAGCAGCCTCGACGGCGGCTCCTACGAGCAGTACTTC.

In its sample, this clonotype was seen many times. The chain links TRBV10-2 to TRBJ2-5; TRBD1 agrees at 7 bases. After removal of 8 bases from V and 1 base from J, the junction contained 10 bases not matched to a gene. The CDR3 loop spans 15 amino acids. Germline values: CDR1 WSHSY, CDR2 SAAADI. The CDR3 protein is CASLEAGGVQETQYF. The CDR3 DNA reads as TGCGCCAGCCTAGAGGCAGGGGGAGTCCAAGAGACCCAGTACTTC.

Turning to this clonotype: One junction end disagrees with the germline gene, perhaps due to a read error. The chain recombines TRBV9 with TRBJ2-2; D not certain. Germline V gene data show CDR1 as SGDLS and CDR2 as YYNGEE. There are 16 residues in the CDR3. The CDR3, as DNA: TGTGCCAGCAGCGTAGAGGGTCCACCGAACGCCGGGGAGCTGTTTTTT. This gives the protein CASSVEGPPNAGELFF.

This clonotype was counted many times. One end of the junction varies from germline; a read error may be responsible. The chain links TRBV12-3 or TRBV12-4 to TRBJ2-7; D uncertain. The CDR3 has 12 residues. CDR3 sequence: CASSSASFEQYF. DNA of the CDR3: TGTGCCAGCAGCTCGGCCTCCTTCGAGCAGTACTTC.

A single count supports this clonotype. A much larger clonotype is one base distant, so this may be a read error. This rearrangement joins TRBV6-2 or TRBV6-3 to TRBJ1-1; TRBD1 aligns across 8 bases. J was trimmed by 11 bases and V by 7 bases; bases with no gene match: 15. Per germline, CDR1 MNHEY and CDR2 SVGEGT. The CDR3 totals 14 residues. In DNA, the CDR3 is TGTGCCAGCAACTCCACAGGGGGGAAGCGAAGGGCTTTCTTT. It is translated as CASNSTGGKRRAFF.

This clonotype was counted ten times or more. V usage is TRBV11-2 and J usage is TRBJ2-3; TRBD2 matches 9 bases. With 6 bases clipped from V and 2 bases from J, the junction kept 6 bases outside the gene matches. The germline V gene has CDR1 SGHAT and CDR2 FQNNGV. The CDR3 runs 15 residues. CDR3 DNA sequence: TGTGCCAGCAGGCAAAAGCGGGGGGCCACAGATACGCAGTATTTT. Translating it yields CASRQKRGATDTQYF.

This clonotype has just a few counts. V is TRBV7-4 and J is TRBJ2-7, with TRBD2 matching over 7 bases. The J segment lost 3 bases and the V segment lost 5 bases, leaving 7 bases of the junction unmatched. Germline CDR1 SGHVT, CDR2 SQSDAQ. This CDR3 has 14 amino acids. In nucleotides, the CDR3 is TGTGCCAGCAGCCCGAGCGGGACTCGCTACGAGCAGTACGTC. Amino acid sequence: CASSPSGTRYEQYV.

This clonotype was seen many times. The chain links TRBV3-1 to TRBJ2-7; D remains ambiguous. Trimming removed 8 bases at V and 2 bases at J, with 16 bases between. The CDR3 spans 14 residues. Germline V lookup: CDR1 LGHDT, CDR2 YNNKEL (reference sequence). In nucleotides, the CDR3 is TGTGCCAGCGTACCGACGGGTTTCCCCTACGAGCAGTACTTC. Amino acid sequence: CASVPTGFPYEQYF.

This clonotype was detected many times. The junction does not match germline at one end; this may be a read error. This chain uses TRBV7-7 with TRBJ1-2, with 8 nucleotides matching TRBD1. The V gene's germline CDR1 is SSHAT and CDR2 FNYEAQ (reference sequence). The CDR3 has 14 amino acids. The CDR3 sequence: CASSKTGARYGYTF. In DNA form, the CDR3 reads TGTGCTAGCAGCAAGACAGGGGCCCGCTATGGCTACACCTTC.

This clonotype showed up many times. This chain joins TRBV4-3 and TRBJ2-2; 8 positions agree with TRBD1. The length of the CDR3 is 16 residues. The V gene's germline CDR1 is LGHNA and CDR2 YSLEER. V lost 1 base to trimming and J lost 0 bases; unmatched junction nucleotides: 1. CDR3 sequence reads: CASSQGTGSNTGELFF. CDR3 coding DNA: TGCGCCAGCAGCCAAGGGACAGGGTCGAACACCGGGGAGCTGTTTTTT.

There are many counts of this clonotype. The CDR3 DNA follows: TGCGCCAGCAGCCTCGTCTCGGCCCCTAATAATTCACCCCTCCACTTT. It yields the protein CASSLVSAPNNSPLHF. The gene calls are TRBV5-1 and TRBJ1-6; D remains unclear. V was trimmed by 4 bases and J by 5 bases, leaving 16 bases between them. This CDR3 spans 16 amino acids. Looked up from germline, CDR1 is SGHRS and CDR2 is YFSETQ.

This clonotype was seen more than once but under ten times. The chain uses TRBV20-1 and TRBJ1-1; D gene unclear. This CDR3 has 14 residues. Trimming shortened V by 1 base and J by 0 bases, and 9 bases separated the two germline ends. Germline V gives CDR1 DFQATT, CDR2 SNEGSKA (reference sequence). CDR3 sequence reads: CSARVGQLNTEAFF. In DNA, the CDR3 is TGCAGTGCTAGAGTTGGGCAGTTGAACACTGAAGCTTTCTTT.

This clonotype has a count of ten or more. The chain carries TRBV19 and TRBJ2-7, with D perhaps being TRBD1 or TRBD2 (5 bases each). Germline V gene data show CDR1 as LNHDA and CDR2 as SQIVND (reference sequence). This CDR3 has 13 amino acids. V lost 6 bases and J lost 3, with 12 bases in between. CDR3 DNA sequence: TGTGCCAGTAGAAGTACTAGGGGCTACGAGCAGTACTTC. It translates to CASRSTRGYEQYF.

This clonotype was observed many times. The chain links TRBV5-1 to TRBJ1-1, with D tentatively TRBD1 (5 bases). The CDR3 sequence is 14 residues long. The germline V gene has CDR1 SGHRS and CDR2 YFSETQ. V dropped 4 bases and J dropped 1 base, with 11 bases sitting between them. CDR3 sequence: CASSKDRPNTEAFF. The CDR3 DNA reads as TGCGCCAGCAGCAAAGACAGACCGAACACTGAAGCTTTCTTT.

In this sample, this clonotype turned up many times. V gene TRBV12-3 or TRBV12-4 combines with J gene TRBJ1-1; TRBD1 is a possible D gene (6 bases). This CDR3 has 14 residues. V was cut by 5 bases and J by 1 base, with 11 bases left in between. The chain's CDR3 is CASSGDTWNTEAFF. DNA for the CDR3: TGTGCCAGCAGTGGGGACACTTGGAACACTGAAGCTTTCTTT.